The rows below give T cell receptor beta chains drawn from one sample of a study of blood T cell repertoires in COVID-19. Using immunoSEQ multiplex PCR, the repertoire was profiled, and TCRdb retains in-frame clones only, with some absent. The sample holds about 68,000 clones, 85% seen once. Sample: peripheral blood. These receptors all come from a man aged 45 to 65 with acute or convalescent COVID-19. Both conserved end residues are part of each CDR3. Size is stated for part of the rows, as once, few or many counts, or as a class when the clone is expanded.

clone size	V gene	J gene	CDR3 protein
few	TRBV29-1	TRBJ1-5	CSVTLTGSNQPQHF
.	TRBV13	TRBJ2-5	CASSPGRTGEGETQYF
.	TRBV11-2	TRBJ2-7	CASSLTYEQYF
.	TRBV5-4	TRBJ1-2	CASSLEGQSYGYTF
.	TRBV6-2/TRBV6-3	TRBJ1-2	CASSQGQRGGYTF
.	TRBV2	TRBJ1-2	CASRSDRAHGYTF
.	TRBV3-1/TRBV3-2	TRBJ2-1	CASSQVPGGYNEQFF
.	TRBV5-1	TRBJ1-5	CASSLGGIGGSQPQHF
once	TRBV3-1/TRBV3-2	TRBJ1-1	CASSQTGTTEAFF
medium-sized	TRBV5-5	TRBJ2-5	CASSLGLQETQYF
few	TRBV30	TRBJ1-6	CAWSQGRNSPLHF
once	TRBV10-3	TRBJ2-7	CAISDQARGYEQYF
.	TRBV7-9	TRBJ2-1	CASSWPGQGSEQFF
.	TRBV14	TRBJ1-2	CASSQDLGGYGYTF
once	TRBV2	TRBJ2-5	CASTVSPSVGETQYF
.	TRBV4-1	TRBJ2-1	CASSHYSPGQGSYNEQFF
.	TRBV3-1/TRBV3-2	TRBJ1-4	CASSQAPVNEKLFF
.	TRBV5-1	TRBJ2-2	CASSPLAGSNTGELFF
.	TRBV29-1	TRBJ1-1	CSEQGAGTEAFF
few	TRBV3-1/TRBV3-2	TRBJ1-3	CASSQGGTVYGNTIYF
.	TRBV2	TRBJ2-1	CASRNRVSEQFF
.	TRBV27	TRBJ2-1	CASSSPLRGGPFNEQFF
.	TRBV6-5	TRBJ2-3	CASSYGAGGPGDTQYF
.	TRBV30	TRBJ1-4	CAWSVFPPGTGKEKLFF
.	TRBV5-1	TRBJ1-5	CASSLGGGDQPQHF
.	TRBV12-3/TRBV12-4	TRBJ1-2	CASSLEGWFGYTF
.	TRBV21-1	TRBJ2-3	CASSPGGDADTQYF
few	TRBV27	TRBJ2-7	CASSLSGRQGYSEQYF
.	TRBV3-1/TRBV3-2	TRBJ2-1	CASSRGLAGGPEQFF
many	TRBV20-1	TRBJ1-4	CSASPGADEKLFF
.	TRBV5-4	TRBJ2-3	CASSLGTPLVPRPDTQYF
.	TRBV5-4	TRBJ2-7	CASSRDKAYEQYF
once	TRBV2	TRBJ1-5	CASMYSNRGNQPQHF
many	TRBV5-5	TRBJ2-7	CASSSPGTGDYEQYF
.	TRBV12-3/TRBV12-4	TRBJ1-3	CASRRQGALPIYF
.	TRBV6-6	TRBJ1-4	CASSYSGGREKLFF
few	TRBV10-3	TRBJ2-3	CAISEVEAGGRADTQYF
.	TRBV7-8	TRBJ2-7	CASSSQYEQYF
once	TRBV9	TRBJ2-2	CASSLSGGRNTGELFF
few	TRBV5-3	TRBJ1-1	CARSFRSFGMNTEAFF
once	TRBV7-9	TRBJ1-5	CASSFWQGSLQPQHF
.	TRBV4-1	TRBJ1-6	CASSQSRLGQGDSPLHF
.	TRBV24-1	TRBJ1-2	CATSGRQGDYGYTF
.	TRBV5-1	TRBJ2-7	CASSLGTSGGSYEQYF
.	TRBV18	TRBJ1-2	CASSPLGQGQGARGYTF
.	TRBV7-3	TRBJ2-2	CASSRNRDTGELFF
.	TRBV6-6	TRBJ1-4	CASNYEASEKLFF
.	TRBV7-3	TRBJ2-1	CASSFQGSALLNEQFF
.	TRBV5-1	TRBJ2-7	CASSGGWDSDYEQYF
.	TRBV3-1/TRBV3-2	TRBJ2-5	CASSQDRQGIETQYF
.	TRBV9	TRBJ1-5	CANPGELVGNQPQHF
.	TRBV7-3	TRBJ2-3	CASSPGQSGYTQYF
.	TRBV5-1	TRBJ2-2	CASSPSTGAGELFF
.	TRBV11-2	TRBJ1-1	CASSYRYTEAFF
.	TRBV5-1	TRBJ2-5	CASSPWDRIQETQYF
few	TRBV2	TRBJ1-2	CASSSGRRDYGYTF
.	TRBV2	TRBJ2-5	CASSVLQETQYF
.	TRBV29-1	TRBJ1-2	CSVEEGAEGYTF
.	TRBV5-1	TRBJ1-4	CASSLMGAANEKLFF
.	TRBV5-4	TRBJ2-2	CASSPRQGYPGELFF